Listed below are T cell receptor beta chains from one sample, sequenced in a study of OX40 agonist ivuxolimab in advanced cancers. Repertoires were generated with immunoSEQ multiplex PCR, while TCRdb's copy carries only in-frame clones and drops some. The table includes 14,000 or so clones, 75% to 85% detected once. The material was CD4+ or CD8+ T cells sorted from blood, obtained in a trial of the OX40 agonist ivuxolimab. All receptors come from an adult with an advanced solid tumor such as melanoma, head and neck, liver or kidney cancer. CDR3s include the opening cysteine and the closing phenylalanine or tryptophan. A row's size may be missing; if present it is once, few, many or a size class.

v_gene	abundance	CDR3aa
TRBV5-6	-	CASSPGQGWHEQYF
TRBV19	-	CASSIVTGTNYGYTF
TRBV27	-	CASSEQGGGEKLFF
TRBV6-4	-	CASNAGFTPREQYF
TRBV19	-	CASRPTMGQETQYF
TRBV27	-	CASSWEGSSYEQYF
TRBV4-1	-	CASSQGSGTDTQYF
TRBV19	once	CASSIDLGTAYGYTF
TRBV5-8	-	CASSSGEASNQPQHF
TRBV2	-	CASRPGRTTYQETQYF
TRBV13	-	CASSFGDATYNEQFF
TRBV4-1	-	CASSQIGQGARVDTEAFF
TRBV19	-	CASSIVGGVGYNEQFF
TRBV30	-	CAWSVGRGEQFF